Below, 16 T cell receptor beta chains from the same sample are listed, as sequenced in a study of spatial heterogeneity in lung cancer. Stated time point: sample taken at primary tumor resection. From tumor, nontumor lung or frozen PBMC, whole RNA was taken unsorted for sequencing. TCRdb passed the 5' RACE reads through MiXCR, listing each CDR3 protein once. This table has about 8,600 distinct CDR3 sequences, 4% to 5% appearing once. The source was PBMCs, collected at surgery. Receptor source: a male donor with early-stage non-small cell lung cancer.

Many counts were recorded for this clonotype. This beta chain turned up in a library designed for alpha chains; as an off-target read, its abundance says little. This chain joins TRBV20-1 and TRBJ2-3; TRBD1 or TRBD2 may be the D gene (5 bases each). The germline CDR1 and CDR2 sequences are DFQATT and SNEGSKA (reference sequence). The CDR3 runs 15 residues. The V end was cut by 3 bases, the J end by 6 bases, with 19 bases between. Written as DNA, the CDR3 is TGCAGTGCTAGGCCCGGGGCCACCGCGAGGGATACGCAGTATTTT. It yields the protein CSARPGATARDTQYF.

As regards this clonotype: This beta chain represents an off-target read in a library built for alpha chains; its size is of limited meaning. The chain combines TRBV5-6 with TRBJ2-3, with 12 bases identical to TRBD2. The junction had 7 bases not matched to a gene; V was cut back by 0 bases and J by 5 bases. Germline V gene lookup returns CDR1 SGHDT and CDR2 YYEEEE. The CDR3 is 17 amino acids. As DNA, the CDR3 is TGTGCCAGCAGCTTGGCCGGTACTAGCGGGGGGCTAGATACGCAGTATTTT. Its protein is CASSLAGTSGGLDTQYF.

As regards this clonotype: A much bigger clone sits one base away, suggesting this may be a read error. This beta chain is an unintended read in a library built for alpha chains; its size means little. The rearrangement joins TRBV7-2 to TRBJ2-5; D gene ambiguous. This CDR3 has 14 amino acids. The germline gives CDR1 SGHTA, CDR2 FQGNSA. In DNA, the CDR3 is TGTGTCAGCAGCACTGGATGGCGCCTCGAGACCCAGTACTTC. This codes for CVSSTGWRLETQYF.

This clonotype was counted at least ten times. This beta chain turned up in a library designed for alpha chains; as an off-target read, its abundance says little. J is TRBJ2-1 and V is TRBV28; 8 nucleotides agree with TRBD2. This CDR3 contains 15 residues. CDR1 MDHEN and CDR2 SYDVKM come from the germline V gene. Losses at the gene ends were 7 bases for V and 7 bases for J; bases not matched to a gene: 12. The CDR3 DNA reads TGTGCCAGCACCCTGACGGGGGGGGGCCCTAATGAGCAGTTCTTC. This encodes CASTLTGGGPNEQFF.

The sample holds a few counts of this clonotype. The library was prepared for alpha chains; this beta chain is a stray read, so its frequency means little. The chain joins TRBV5-4 to TRBJ2-3; D may be TRBD2 (7 bases). The V end was cut by 9 bases, the J end by 6 bases, with 17 bases between. CDR1 and CDR2 from the germline V gene are SGHNT and YYREEE (reference sequence). The CDR3 covers 13 residues. CDR3 DNA: TGTGCCACAAACGGGGGGCGGGAGGATACGCAGTATTTT. Translated, it gives CATNGGREDTQYF.

This clonotype was observed many times. Being off target in a library aimed at alpha chains, this beta chain has a size of little meaning. The rearrangement joins TRBV5-8 to TRBJ1-2, with no clear D. The CDR3 totals 13 residues. V was clipped by 1 base and J by 4 bases, with 8 bases between them. CDR1 SGHTS and CDR2 YDEGEE come from the germline V gene. In nucleotides, the CDR3 is TGTGCCAGCAGCTTGCTAAACTCCTATGGCTACACCTTC. Translating it yields CASSLLNSYGYTF. Variable domain in full (rest from reference TRBV5-8 and TRBJ1-2): EAGVTQSPTHLIKTRGQQATLRCSPISGHTSVYWYQQALGLGLQFLLWYDEGEERNRGNFPPRFSGRQFPNYSSELNVNALELEDSALYLCASSLLNSYGYTFGSGTRLTVV.

This clonotype was found many times. This beta chain represents an off-target read in a library built for alpha chains; its size is of limited meaning. The chain couples TRBV7-2 to TRBJ2-3; TRBD2 aligns across 11 bases. The CDR3 extends over 15 amino acids. Looked up from germline, CDR1 is SGHTA and CDR2 is FQGNSA. V trimming: 1 base; J trimming: 8 bases; junction bases outside the gene matches: 5. The CDR3: CASSLEGTSGLTQYF. CDR3 nucleotide sequence: TGTGCCAGCAGCTTAGAAGGGACTAGCGGTCTTACGCAGTATTTT. The entire variable domain, with the rest obtained from reference TRBV7-2 and TRBJ2-3, is as follows: GAGVSQSPSNKVTEKGKDVELRCDPISGHTALYWYRQSLGQGLEFLIYFQGNSAPDKSGLPSDRFSAERTGGSVSTLTIQRTQQEDSAVYLCASSLEGTSGLTQYFGPGTRLTVL.

Many counts were recorded for this clonotype. This beta chain is an unintended read in a library built for alpha chains; its size means little. The chain combines TRBV28 with TRBJ1-1; no reliable D call. CDR3 size: 14 residues. V dropped 3 bases and J dropped 1 base, with 9 bases sitting between them. The germline V gene encodes CDR1 MDHEN and CDR2 SYDVKM. The CDR3 reads CASSLFRGNTEAFF. CDR3 coding DNA: TGTGCCAGCAGTTTGTTTCGGGGGAACACTGAAGCTTTCTTT.

The sample holds many counts of this clonotype. Found in a library prepared for alpha chains, this beta chain is an off-target read, and its abundance has little meaning. J is TRBJ1-5 and V is TRBV12-3 or TRBV12-4, with D hard to call. Trimming cost V 7 bases and J 0 bases, with 13 bases left between them. This CDR3 region has 15 residues. The CDR3 DNA follows: TGTGCCAGCACCGTCGGTCACTATAGCAATCAGCCCCAGCATTTT. This codes for CASTVGHYSNQPQHF.

As to this clonotype: Little can be read into the size of this beta chain, an off-target read in a library designed for alpha chains. The V call is TRBV7-9, the J call TRBJ2-3; the D is unclear. V gave up 4 bases and J gave up 3 bases, with 14 bases separating them. The CDR3 is 15 residues long. Germline loops: CDR1 SEHNR, CDR2 FQNEAQ (reference sequence). CDR3 sequence reads: CASSYTAVRTDTQYF. The CDR3 DNA follows: TGTGCCAGCAGCTACACGGCCGTTCGGACAGATACGCAGTATTTT.

This clonotype was seen ten or more times. A library made for alpha chains picked up this beta chain off target, so its size means little. J is TRBJ1-1 and V is TRBV20-1, with 8 positions matching TRBD1. Germline CDR1 DFQATT, CDR2 SNEGSKA (reference sequence). CDR3 size: 13 residues. Germline trimming cut 5 bases from V and 0 bases from J; bases unmatched to any gene: 2. CDR3 DNA: TGCAGTGCTGACAGGGGACTGAACACTGAAGCTTTCTTT. Translating gives CSADRGLNTEAFF.

This clonotype occurred many times. Little can be read into the size of this beta chain, an off-target read in a library designed for alpha chains. J is TRBJ2-3 and V is TRBV20-1, with D maybe TRBD1 (5 bases). The germline CDR1 and CDR2 sequences are DFQATT and SNEGSKA (reference sequence). CDR3 size: 13 residues. Trimming left V 6 bases short and J 2 bases short, with 12 bases between. The CDR3 protein is CSARPGYTDTQYF. The CDR3 DNA is TGCAGTGCAAGACCAGGGTACACAGATACGCAGTATTTT.

This clonotype was picked up many times. This beta chain is a stray read from a library made for alpha chains; its abundance is not meaningful. The CDR3 region is CSATGQVSSYEQYV. DNA of the CDR3: TGCAGTGCTACGGGACAGGTCAGCTCCTACGAGCAGTACGTC. The chain is built from TRBV20-1 and TRBJ2-7; TRBD1 matches 8 bases. CDR3 length: 14 residues. Looked up from germline, CDR1 is DFQATT and CDR2 is SNEGSKA (reference sequence). V lost 4 bases to trimming and J lost 0 bases; unmatched junction nucleotides: 5.

This clonotype has a count of ten or more. Within a library made for alpha chains, this beta chain is off target, and its count is uninformative. V is TRBV5-1 and J is TRBJ1-2; tentative D call: TRBD1 (5 bases). The CDR3 has 11 residues. CDR1 is SGHRS, CDR2 YFSETQ, per germline. V gave up 8 bases and J gave up 6 bases, with 11 bases separating them. This chain's CDR3 is CASGAGNGYTF. In DNA form, the CDR3 reads TGCGCCAGTGGGGCAGGGAATGGCTACACCTTC.

As for this clonotype: The library was designed around alpha chains, so this beta chain is a stray read whose abundance carries little weight. The V gene is TRBV7-9, the J gene TRBJ1-1, with 7 bases identical to TRBD1. The CDR3 length is 15 residues. V lost 1 base to trimming and J lost 11 bases; unmatched junction nucleotides: 13. CDR1 is SEHNR, CDR2 FQNEAQ, per germline (reference sequence). The CDR3 coding sequence is TGTGCCAGCAGCTTAGGTGACAGGGCCGGTATAACGGCTTTCTTT. This codes for CASSLGDRAGITAFF. Looking up the rest from reference TRBV7-9 and TRBJ1-1 gives the full variable domain: DTGVSQNPRHKITKRGQNVTFRCDPISEHNRLYWYRQTLGQGPEFLTYFQNEAQLEKSRLLSDRFSAERPKGSFSTLEIQRTEQGDSAMYLCASSLGDRAGITAFFGQGTRLTVV.

This clonotype was detected ten times or more. The library was designed around alpha chains, so this beta chain is a stray read whose abundance carries little weight. V usage is TRBV21-1 and J usage is TRBJ2-5. TRBV21-1 is an annotated pseudogene. The CDR3 is made up of 14 amino acids. CDR3 loop: CASSKVHFEETQYF. CDR3 sequence (DNA): TGTGCCAGCAGCAAAGTACACTTCGAAGAGACCCAGTACTTC.